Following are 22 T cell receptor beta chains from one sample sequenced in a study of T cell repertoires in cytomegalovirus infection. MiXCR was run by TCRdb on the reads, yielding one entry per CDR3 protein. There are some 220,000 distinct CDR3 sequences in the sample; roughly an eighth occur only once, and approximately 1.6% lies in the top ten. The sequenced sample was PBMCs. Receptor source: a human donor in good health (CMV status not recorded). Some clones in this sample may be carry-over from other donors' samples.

This CDR3 is CSVEDLRTQYF. In DNA, the CDR3 is TGCAGCGTTGAAGATCTAAGGACCCAGTACTTC. The chain combines TRBV29-1 with TRBJ2-5, with D hard to call. CDR3 size: 11 residues. Germline CDR1 is SQVTM and CDR2 is ANQGSEA. V lost 0 bases to trimming and J lost 7 bases, with 6 bases between them.

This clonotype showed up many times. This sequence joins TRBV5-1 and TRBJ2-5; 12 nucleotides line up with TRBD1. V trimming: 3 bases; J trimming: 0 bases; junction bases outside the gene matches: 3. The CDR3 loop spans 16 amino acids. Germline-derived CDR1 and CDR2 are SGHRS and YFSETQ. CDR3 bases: TGCGCCAGCAGCTCAGGGACAGGGGGCTACCAAGAGACCCAGTACTTC. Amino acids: CASSSGTGGYQETQYF. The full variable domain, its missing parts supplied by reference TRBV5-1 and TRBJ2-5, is KAGVTQTPRYLIKTRGQQVTLSCSPISGHRSVSWYQQTPGQGLQFLFEYFSETQRNKGNFPGRFSGRQFSNSRSEMNVSTLELGDSALYLCASSSGTGGYQETQYFGPGTRLLVL.

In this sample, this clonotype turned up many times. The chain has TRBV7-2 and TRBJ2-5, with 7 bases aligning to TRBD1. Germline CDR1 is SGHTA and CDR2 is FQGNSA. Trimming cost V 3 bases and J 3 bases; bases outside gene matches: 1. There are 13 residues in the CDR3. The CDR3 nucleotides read TGTGCCAGCAGCTTCGACAGGGAAGAGACCCAGTACTTC. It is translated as CASSFDREETQYF.

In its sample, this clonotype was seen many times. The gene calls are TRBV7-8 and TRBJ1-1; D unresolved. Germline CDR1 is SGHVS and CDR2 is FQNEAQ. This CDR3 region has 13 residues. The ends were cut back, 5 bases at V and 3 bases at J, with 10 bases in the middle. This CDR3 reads CASSRDRDTEAFF. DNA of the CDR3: TGTGCCAGCAGCCGAGACCGGGACACTGAAGCTTTCTTT.

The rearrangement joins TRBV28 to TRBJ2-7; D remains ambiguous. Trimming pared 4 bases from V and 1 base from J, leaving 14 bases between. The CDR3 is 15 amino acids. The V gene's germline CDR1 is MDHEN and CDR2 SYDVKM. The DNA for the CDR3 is TGTGCCAGCAGTTCCTTCAGCCCTATGTCCTACGAGCAGTACTTC. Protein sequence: CASSSFSPMSYEQYF.

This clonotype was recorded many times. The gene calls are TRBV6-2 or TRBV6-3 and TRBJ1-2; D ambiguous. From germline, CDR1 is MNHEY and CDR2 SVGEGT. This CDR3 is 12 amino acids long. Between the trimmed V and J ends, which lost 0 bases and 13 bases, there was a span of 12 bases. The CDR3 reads CASSYSSMPATF. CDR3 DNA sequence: TGTGCCAGCAGTTACTCGTCGATGCCCGCCACCTTC.

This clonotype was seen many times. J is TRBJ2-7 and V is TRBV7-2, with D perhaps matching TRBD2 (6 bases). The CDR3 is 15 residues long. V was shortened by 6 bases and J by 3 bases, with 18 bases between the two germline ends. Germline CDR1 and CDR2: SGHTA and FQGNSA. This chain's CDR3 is CASSAGRGASYEQYF. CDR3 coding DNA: TGTGCCAGCAGTGCCGGACGCGGGGCTAGCTACGAGCAGTACTTC.

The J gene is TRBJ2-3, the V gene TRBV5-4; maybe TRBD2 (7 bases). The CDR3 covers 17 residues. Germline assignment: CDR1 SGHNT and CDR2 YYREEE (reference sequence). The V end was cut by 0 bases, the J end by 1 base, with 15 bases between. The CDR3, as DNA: TGTGCCAGCAGCTTGGCCGGCAGGGGAGGGCGCACAGATACGCAGTATTTT. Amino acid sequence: CASSLAGRGGRTDTQYF.

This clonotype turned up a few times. The CDR3 here is CASSEKASTMGGYTF. DNA of the CDR3: TGTGCCAGCAGTGAAAAAGCCTCCACCATGGGGGGCTACACCTTC. The chain combines TRBV2 with TRBJ1-2; D ambiguous. This CDR3 spans 15 amino acids. The V end lost 2 bases, the J end lost 8 bases, and 18 bases lay between the germline ends. Germline CDR1 SNHLY, CDR2 FYNNEI.

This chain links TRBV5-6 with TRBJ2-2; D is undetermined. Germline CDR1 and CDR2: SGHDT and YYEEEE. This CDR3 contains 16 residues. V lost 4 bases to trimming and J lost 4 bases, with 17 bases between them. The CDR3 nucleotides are TGTGCCAGCAGCCTAGGACGTCGTCATGGCACCGGGGAGCTGTTTTTT. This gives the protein CASSLGRRHGTGELFF. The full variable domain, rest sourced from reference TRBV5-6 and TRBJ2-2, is DAGVTQSPTHLIKTRGQQVTLRCSPKSGHDTVSWYQQALGQGPQFIFQYYEEEERQRGNFPDRFSGHQFPNYSSELNVNALLLGDSALYLCASSLGRRHGTGELFFGEGSRLTVL.

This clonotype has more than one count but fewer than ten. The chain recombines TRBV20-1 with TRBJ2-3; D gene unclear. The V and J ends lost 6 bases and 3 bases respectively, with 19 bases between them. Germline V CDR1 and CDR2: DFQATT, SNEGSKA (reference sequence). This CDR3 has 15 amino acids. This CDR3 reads CSAIDETTITDTQYF. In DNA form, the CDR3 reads TGCAGTGCCATAGACGAGACCACTATTACAGATACGCAGTATTTT.

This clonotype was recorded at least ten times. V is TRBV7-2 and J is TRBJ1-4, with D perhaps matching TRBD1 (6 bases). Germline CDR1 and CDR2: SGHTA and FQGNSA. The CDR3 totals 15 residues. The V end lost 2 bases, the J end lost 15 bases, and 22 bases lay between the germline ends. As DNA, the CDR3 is TGTGCCAGCAGCTTACAGACAGGCTGGGGAAATTTATTGTTTTTT. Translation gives CASSLQTGWGNLLFF.

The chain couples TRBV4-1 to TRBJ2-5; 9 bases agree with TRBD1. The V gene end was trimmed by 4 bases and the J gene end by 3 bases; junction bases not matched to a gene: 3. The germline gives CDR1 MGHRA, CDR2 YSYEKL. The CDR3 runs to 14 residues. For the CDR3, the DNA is TGCGCCAGCAGCCGACGGGACAGGGAAGAGACCCAGTACTTC. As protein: CASSRRDREETQYF.

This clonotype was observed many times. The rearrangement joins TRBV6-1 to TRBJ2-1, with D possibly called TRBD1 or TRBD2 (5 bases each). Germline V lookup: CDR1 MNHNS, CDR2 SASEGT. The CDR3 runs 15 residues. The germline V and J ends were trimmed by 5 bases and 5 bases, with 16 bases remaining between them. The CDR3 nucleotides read TGTGCCAGCAGTCCCCGGGACGGCGGCCACAATGAGCAGTTCTTC. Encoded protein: CASSPRDGGHNEQFF.

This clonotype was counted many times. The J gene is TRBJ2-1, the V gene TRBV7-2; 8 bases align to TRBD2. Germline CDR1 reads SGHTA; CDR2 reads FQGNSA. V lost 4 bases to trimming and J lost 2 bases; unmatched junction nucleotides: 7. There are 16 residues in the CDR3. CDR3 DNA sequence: TGTGCCAGCAGCTCCCGACTAGCGAGTACCTACAATGAGCAGTTCTTC. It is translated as CASSSRLASTYNEQFF.

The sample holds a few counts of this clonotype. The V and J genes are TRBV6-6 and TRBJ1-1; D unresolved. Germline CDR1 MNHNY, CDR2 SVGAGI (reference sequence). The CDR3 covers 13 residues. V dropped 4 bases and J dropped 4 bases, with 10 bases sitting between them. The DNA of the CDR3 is TGTGCCAGCAGTTTAATGACAACCACTGAAGCTTTCTTT. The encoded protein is CASSLMTTTEAFF.

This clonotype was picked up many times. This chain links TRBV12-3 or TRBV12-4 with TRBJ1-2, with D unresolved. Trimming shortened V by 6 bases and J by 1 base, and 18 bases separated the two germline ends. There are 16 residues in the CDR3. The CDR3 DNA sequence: TGTGCCAGCAGCCAAGCCGGGGTAGGGCTTAACTATGGCTACACCTTC. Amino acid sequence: CASSQAGVGLNYGYTF.

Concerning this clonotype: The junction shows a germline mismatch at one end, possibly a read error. The CDR3 reads CASNLAKPGGHTEAFF. CDR3 nucleotide sequence: TGTGCCAGCAACTTAGCGAAGCCAGGGGGTCACACTGAAGCTTTCTTT. The chain has TRBV7-8 and TRBJ1-1; 7 positions agree with TRBD1. Per the germline V gene, CDR1 is SGHVS and CDR2 is FQNEAQ. The CDR3 spans 16 residues.

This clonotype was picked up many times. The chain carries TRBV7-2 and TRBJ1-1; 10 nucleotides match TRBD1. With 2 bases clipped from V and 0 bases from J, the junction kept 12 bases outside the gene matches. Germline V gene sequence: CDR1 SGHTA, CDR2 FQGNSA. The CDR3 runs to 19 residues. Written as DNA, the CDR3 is TGTGCCAGCAGCTTACTCGGTCCCGGGGGACAGGGGATGAACACTGAAGCTTTCTTT. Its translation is CASSLLGPGGQGMNTEAFF.

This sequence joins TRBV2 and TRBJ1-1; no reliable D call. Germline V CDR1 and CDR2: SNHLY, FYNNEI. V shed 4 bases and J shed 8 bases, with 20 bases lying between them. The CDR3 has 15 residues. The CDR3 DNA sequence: TGTGCCAGCAGTGTAGGTCTAAGGGAGAACTTCGAAGCTTTCTTT. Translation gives CASSVGLRENFEAFF. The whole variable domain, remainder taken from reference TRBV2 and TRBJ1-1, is EPEVTQTPSHQVTQMGQEVILRCVPISNHLYFYWYRQILGQKVEFLVSFYNNEISEKSEIFDDQFSVERPDGSNFTLKIRSTKLEDSAMYFCASSVGLRENFEAFFGQGTRLTVV.

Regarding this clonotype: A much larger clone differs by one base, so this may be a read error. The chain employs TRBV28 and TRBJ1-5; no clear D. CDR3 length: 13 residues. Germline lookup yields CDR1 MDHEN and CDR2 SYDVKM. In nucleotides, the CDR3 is TGTGCCAGCCTTGGTAATAGCGATCAGCCCCAGCATTTT. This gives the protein CASLGNSDQPQHF. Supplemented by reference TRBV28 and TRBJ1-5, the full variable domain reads DVKVTQSSRYLVKRTGEKVFLECVQDMDHENMFWYRQDPGLGLRLIYFSYDVKMKEKGDIPEGYSVSREKKERFSLILESASTNQTSMYLCASLGNSDQPQHFGDGTRLSIL.

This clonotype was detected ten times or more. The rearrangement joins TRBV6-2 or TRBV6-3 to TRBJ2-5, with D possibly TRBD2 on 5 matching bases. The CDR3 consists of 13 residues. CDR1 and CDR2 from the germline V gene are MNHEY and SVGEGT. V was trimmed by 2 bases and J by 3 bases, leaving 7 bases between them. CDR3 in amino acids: CASSYGGEETQYF. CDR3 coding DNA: TGTGCCAGCAGTTACGGAGGAGAAGAGACCCAGTACTTC.